This TCR beta chain is drawn from a study of blood T cell repertoires in COVID-19. Study-wide background: The samples span acute and convalescent COVID-19 from the United States, Italy and Spain.

Germline V lookup: CDR1 SNHLY, CDR2 FYNNEI. Trimming took 5 bases from V and 4 from J; bases not matched to a gene: 6. CDR3 size: 14 residues. Libraries were prepared by immunoSEQ multiplex PCR; TCRdb keeps only in-frame clonotypes and omits some of them. The repertoire includes about 230,000 clones, just under 90% of them detected once, and about 4% sits in the top ten. The receptor was isolated from a woman in her 30s with acute COVID-19. The chain carries TRBV2 and TRBJ1-1, with 8 bases lining up with TRBD1. The sample was PBMCs or T cells enriched from blood (not recorded which). The CDR3 DNA reads TGTGCCAGCAGTCAGGACAGGGCAGCCACTGAAGCTTTCTTT. Translated: CASSQDRAATEAFF.